Below are 22 T cell receptor beta chains sequenced from a single sample in a study of cytotoxic CD8 clonotypes in ibrutinib-treated CLL. Repertoires were generated with immunoSEQ multiplex PCR, while TCRdb's copy carries only in-frame clones and drops some. In the table there are 270,000 or so clones, approximately 76% of which are singletons. Material: PBMCs, obtained at disease progression, from a patient treated with ibrutinib. The receptors shown here come from a human donor with chronic lymphocytic leukemia.

V and J are TRBV19 and TRBJ1-5; D may be TRBD1 (5 bases). In germline, CDR1 is LNHDA, CDR2 SQIVND (reference sequence). This CDR3 has 14 amino acids. The V gene lost 3 bases and the J gene lost 4 bases, with 10 bases spanning the gap. The CDR3 sequence is CASSMTVGNQPQHF. The CDR3, as DNA: TGTGCCAGTAGTATGACAGTAGGGAATCAGCCCCAGCATTTT.

CDR3 bases: TGTGCCAGTAGTATTTGGCTAGCGGGAGCGGGCGAGCAGTACTTC. It is translated as CASSIWLAGAGEQYF. The chain links TRBV19 to TRBJ2-7; 10 bases agree with TRBD2. The germline V gene has CDR1 LNHDA and CDR2 SQIVND (reference sequence). V was clipped by 3 bases and J by 6 bases; unmatched bases: 8. The CDR3 runs 15 residues. The whole variable domain, filled in from reference TRBV19 and TRBJ2-7, reads DGGITQSPKYLFRKEGQNVTLSCEQNLNHDAMYWYRQDPGQGLRLIYYSQIVNDFQKGDIAEGYSVSREKKESFPLTVTSAQKNPTAFYLCASSIWLAGAGEQYFGPGTRLTVT.

The rearrangement uses TRBV2 and TRBJ1-4, with D uncertain. CDR1 and CDR2 (germline): SNHLY, FYNNEI. Trimming shortened V by 5 bases and J by 0 bases, and 7 bases separated the two germline ends. The CDR3 is 14 amino acids. In DNA, the CDR3 is TGTGCCAGCAGTCGTGGACCAACTAATGAAAAACTGTTTTTT. Translated: CASSRGPTNEKLFF.

The chain links TRBV28 to TRBJ2-2; D is tentatively TRBD1 or TRBD2 (7 bases each). Per germline, CDR1 MDHEN and CDR2 SYDVKM. V lost 0 bases, J lost 7 bases, and 12 bases lay in between. This CDR3 comprises 15 residues. This CDR3 is CASSLWTGRGGELFF. CDR3 sequence (DNA): TGTGCCAGCAGTTTATGGACAGGGAGGGGCGGGGAGCTGTTTTTT.

This chain uses TRBV6-1 with TRBJ1-3; D call uncertain. The CDR3 has 13 residues. Looked up from germline, CDR1 is MNHNS and CDR2 is SASEGT. The V end lost 4 bases, the J end lost 0 bases, and 4 bases lay between the germline ends. As DNA, the CDR3 is TGTGCCAGCAGTGTATACTCTGGAAACACCATATATTTT. Translating gives CASSVYSGNTIYF.

This chain joins TRBV9 and TRBJ2-7; TRBD2 matches at 9 bases. Germline V gene sequence: CDR1 SGDLS, CDR2 YYNGEE. The CDR3 is 15 amino acids. J was trimmed by 6 bases and V by 3 bases; bases with no gene match: 10. The CDR3 reads CASSASSGTRGEQYF. Written as DNA, the CDR3 is TGTGCCAGCAGCGCCTCTAGCGGGACGAGGGGCGAGCAGTACTTC.

This clone has just a few counts. The chain uses TRBV19 and TRBJ2-5; no clear D gene. Trimming pared 3 bases from V and 2 bases from J, leaving 7 bases between. The V gene's germline CDR1 is LNHDA and CDR2 SQIVND (reference sequence). The length of the CDR3 is 13 residues. Here the CDR3 reads CASSIIGQETQYF. CDR3 sequence (DNA): TGTGCCAGTAGTATTATCGGTCAAGAGACCCAGTACTTC.

The rearrangement links TRBV4-1 to TRBJ1-5, with a weak D call TRBD1 (6 bases). Per germline, CDR1 MGHRA and CDR2 YSYEKL. Trimming stripped 3 bases from V and 3 bases from J, with 12 bases between. The CDR3 has 15 residues. The CDR3 is CASSQPDRFNQPQHF. The CDR3 DNA sequence: TGCGCCAGCAGCCAGCCGGACAGATTCAATCAGCCCCAGCATTTT.

The J gene is TRBJ1-4, the V gene TRBV6-5; D unresolved. The CDR3 has 15 amino acids. Trimming left V 0 bases short and J 6 bases short, with 11 bases between. Germline V lookup: CDR1 MNHEY, CDR2 SVGAGI. The CDR3 bases are TGTGCCAGCAGTTACTCGGGGAATACACATGAAAAACTGTTTTTT. Its protein is CASSYSGNTHEKLFF.

The genes are TRBV7-9 and TRBJ2-5, with a weak D call TRBD1 (6 bases). Trimming stripped 1 base from V and 4 bases from J, with 7 bases between. The length of the CDR3 is 13 residues. Per germline, CDR1 SEHNR and CDR2 FQNEAQ (reference sequence). The CDR3 sequence is CASSLEGGETQYF. The CDR3 DNA is TGTGCCAGCAGCTTAGAAGGGGGAGAGACCCAGTACTTC.

The chain employs TRBV4-1 and TRBJ1-1; D ambiguous. The CDR3 extends over 14 amino acids. Germline assignment: CDR1 MGHRA and CDR2 YSYEKL. Trimming shortened V by 3 bases and J by 1 base, and 9 bases separated the two germline ends. In DNA, the CDR3 is TGCGCCAGCAGCCATCACAACAGGAACACTGAAGCTTTCTTT. This translates into CASSHHNRNTEAFF.

This clone was seen a handful of times. This rearrangement joins TRBV15 to TRBJ2-3; no firm D call. The germline gives CDR1 LNHNV, CDR2 YYDKDF (reference sequence). The V end was cut by 3 bases, the J end by 6 bases, with 13 bases between. The CDR3 runs 14 residues. The CDR3 loop is CATSSSKDGDTQYF. The DNA for the CDR3 is TGTGCCACCAGCAGTTCCAAAGACGGGGATACGCAGTATTTT.

V usage is TRBV5-1 and J usage is TRBJ2-2; TRBD2 matches 9 bases. CDR1 is SGHRS and CDR2 is YFSETQ in the germline V gene. CDR3 length equals 16 residues. J was trimmed by 1 base and V by 2 bases; bases with no gene match: 3. CDR3 protein: CASSLLAGLNTGELFF. The CDR3, as DNA: TGCGCCAGCAGCTTACTAGCGGGTTTGAACACCGGGGAGCTGTTTTTT.

The chain uses TRBV27 and TRBJ1-1; D not certain. V lost 0 bases and J lost 3, with 11 bases in between. The CDR3 consists of 15 residues. Germline values: CDR1 MNHEY, CDR2 SMNVEV (reference sequence). CDR3 in DNA: TGTGCCAGCAGTTTATCCGGCAGGCCGTACACTGAAGCTTTCTTT. It codes for CASSLSGRPYTEAFF.

The chain combines TRBV7-6 with TRBJ2-7; 7 bases map to TRBD2. This CDR3 region has 14 residues. The V gene end was trimmed by 5 bases and the J gene end by 3 bases; junction bases not matched to a gene: 7. Germline V gives CDR1 SGHVS, CDR2 FNYEAQ. CDR3: CASSPEAGSYEQYF. The CDR3 coding sequence is TGTGCCAGCAGCCCAGAAGCGGGGAGCTACGAGCAGTACTTC.

The chain employs TRBV19 and TRBJ2-1, with TRBD2 matching over 9 bases. The CDR3 is 14 amino acids. CDR1 LNHDA and CDR2 SQIVND come from the germline V gene (reference sequence). V lost 6 bases, J lost 6 bases, and 6 bases stayed unmatched. The CDR3 loop is CASSLGREGNEQFF. The CDR3 coding sequence is TGTGCCAGTAGCCTGGGGCGGGAGGGCAATGAGCAGTTCTTC. Full variable domain (missing parts from reference TRBV19 and TRBJ2-1): DGGITQSPKYLFRKEGQNVTLSCEQNLNHDAMYWYRQDPGQGLRLIYYSQIVNDFQKGDIAEGYSVSREKKESFPLTVTSAQKNPTAFYLCASSLGREGNEQFFGPGTRLTVL.

The genes are TRBV27 and TRBJ2-7; TRBD2 aligns across 8 bases. V shed 8 bases and J 8 bases; nucleotides not matched to a gene: 11. The length of the CDR3 is 13 residues. Looked up from germline, CDR1 is MNHEY and CDR2 is SMNVEV (reference sequence). The CDR3 loop is CASGRGAVFKQYF. Here the CDR3 DNA reads TGTGCCAGCGGGCGGGGGGCTGTTTTCAAGCAGTACTTC.

The chain recombines TRBV4-1 with TRBJ1-2; D is possibly TRBD1 (5 bases). Trimming removed 1 base at V and 7 bases at J, with 22 bases between. The V gene's germline CDR1 is MGHRA and CDR2 YSYEKL. The CDR3 length is 17 residues. DNA for the CDR3: TGCGCCAGCAGCCAAGTTATTTTCTTGGGGGGATGGGGTGGCTACACCTTC. It is translated as CASSQVIFLGGWGGYTF.

V and J are TRBV18 and TRBJ2-7; D is ambiguous. In germline, CDR1 is KGHSH, CDR2 LQKENI. Trimming removed 3 bases from V and 2 bases from J, with 5 bases in between. The CDR3 is 12 amino acids. The CDR3 protein is CASSPSAYEQYF. As DNA, the CDR3 is TGTGCCAGCTCACCTTCTGCCTACGAGCAGTACTTC.

The V and J genes are TRBV5-4 and TRBJ1-1; D is uncertain. The CDR3 is 16 residues long. V was trimmed by 0 bases and J by 1 base, leaving 13 bases between them. Germline loops: CDR1 SGHNT, CDR2 YYREEE (reference sequence). DNA of the CDR3: TGTGCCAGCAGCTTGGTCGGGATCAAACGGAACACTGAAGCTTTCTTT. This encodes CASSLVGIKRNTEAFF.

The gene calls are TRBV11-1 and TRBJ2-5, with 7 bases identical to TRBD2. Germline CDR1 is SGHAT and CDR2 is FQDESV (reference sequence). This CDR3 region has 15 residues. J was trimmed by 5 bases and V by 1 base; bases with no gene match: 7. The CDR3 DNA is TGTGCCAGCAGCTTAGTCCCCGGGGAGGGGGAGACCCAGTACTTC. This sequence encodes CASSLVPGEGETQYF.

This clone occurred a few times. The V and J genes are TRBV5-6 and TRBJ2-2, with D perhaps being TRBD1 or TRBD2 (5 bases each). Trimming took 2 bases from V and 3 from J, leaving 11 bases between them. Germline values: CDR1 SGHDT, CDR2 YYEEEE. This CDR3 has 15 amino acids. The CDR3 DNA follows: TGTGCCAGCAGCTTTAGGGGAGTTTACACCGGGGAGCTGTTTTTT. This gives the protein CASSFRGVYTGELFF.